This TCR beta chain originates from a study of untreated major depressive disorder. General study points: TRBV05-01 (Vbeta 5.1) usage was higher in CD4+ T cells of depressed patients than controls. Findings may not generalize because the study sample was small.

The length of the CDR3 is 16 residues. The junction had 12 bases not matched to a gene; V was cut back by 4 bases and J by 3 bases. Germline assignment: CDR1 GTSNPN and CDR2 SVGIG (reference sequence). Patients had DSM-IV major depressive disorder with a Hamilton Depression score of at least 18. Patients had taken no psychiatric medication, including antidepressants, for at least 8 weeks before enrollment. Each donor gave approximately 30 ml of EDTA blood. About this clone itself: The antigen remains unidentified.

This table comes from immunoSEQ multiplex PCR, and its TCRdb copy is limited to in-frame clones, with some not included. Of 20,000 or so clones detected, more than 85% appear once; the ten largest clones hold about 0.55%. Sequencing input: CD4+ T cells from PBMCs. The chain recombines TRBV30 with TRBJ1-3; TRBD1 matches at 7 bases. This clonotype was sampled from a woman in her thirties or forties with major depressive disorder. The CDR3 spells CAWIRRFGDSGNTIYF. The CDR3, as DNA: TGTGCCTGGATACGTCGTTTCGGGGACAGTGGAAACACCATATATTTT. Together with reference TRBV30 and TRBJ1-3, the CDR3 gives the full variable domain: SQTIHQWPATLVQPVGSPLSLECTVEGTSNPNLYWYRQAAGRGLQLLFYSVGIGQISSEVPQNLSASRPQDRQFILSSKKLLLSDSGFYLCAWIRRFGDSGNTIYFGEGSWLTVV.